The clone carrying this T cell receptor beta chain was recorded at least ten times. One junction end does not reproduce the germline sequence, and a read error may be involved. This sample is part of a study of T cells after yellow fever vaccination. About the study: Fractions with few cells were prepared using SMART-Seq v4 Ultra Low Input.

For TCR, cDNA came from 5'RACE template switching, which added a universal primer site and UMIs. TCRdb re-derived calls from the 5' RACE reads in MiXCR, one entry per CDR3 protein. Of more than 65,000 distinct CDR3 sequences in the sample, approximately 5.9% are singletons; the top ten hold roughly 2.2%. The CDR3 extends over 13 amino acids. CDR1 SGHNT and CDR2 YENEEA come from the germline V gene. The gene calls are TRBV11-3 and TRBJ1-1, with D unclear. The starting material was CD4+ T cells sorted from PBMCs, obtained around 16 days after the first yellow fever vaccination. The receptor's source is a man between 18 and 29 years old who received the YFV17D yellow fever vaccine. The CDR3: CASSFTLNTEALF. For the CDR3, the DNA is TGTGCCAGCAGCTTTACCCTAAACACTGAAGCTTTATTT. Using reference TRBV11-3 and TRBJ1-1 for the parts outside the CDR3, the full variable domain is EAGVVQSPRYKIIEKKQPVAFWCNPISGHNTLYWYLQNLGQGPELLIRYENEEAVDDSQLPKDRFSAERLKGVDSTLKIQPAELGDSAVYLCASSFTLNTEALFGQGTRLTVV.